This entry lists 32 T cell receptor beta chains sequenced from one sample in a study of neurological immune-mediated disorders. Regarding time point: longitudinal time-point 1 (baseline). Using its own MiXCR run on the 5' RACE reads, TCRdb lists one record per CDR3 protein. This sample has 55,000 to 75,000 distinct CDR3 sequences; roughly an eighth occur once, and the top ten carry roughly 4.2%. The source material was PBMCs. The source is a female donor with HTLV-1-associated myelopathy (HAM/TSP).

This clonotype was counted ten times or more. The gene calls are TRBV7-6 and TRBJ2-3; 7 bases are a match to TRBD2. The junction had 4 bases not matched to a gene; V was cut back by 1 base and J by 6 bases. CDR3 length: 14 residues. Germline V gene sequence: CDR1 SGHVS, CDR2 FNYEAQ. The CDR3 region is CASSLVLGGDTQYF. The CDR3 nucleotides read TGTGCCAGCAGCTTAGTGCTGGGAGGGGATACGCAGTATTTT. The full variable domain, its missing parts supplied by reference TRBV7-6 and TRBJ2-3, is GAGVSQSPRYKVTKRGQDVALRCDPISGHVSLYWYRQALGQGPEFLTYFNYEAQQDKSGLPNDRFSAERPEGSISTLTIQRTEQRDSAMYRCASSLVLGGDTQYFGPGTRLTVL.

At least ten counts were recorded for this clonotype. This chain connects TRBV6-5 to TRBJ2-3, with 7 bases that match TRBD2. Germline values: CDR1 MNHEY, CDR2 SVGAGI. There are 12 residues in the CDR3. J lost 8 bases, V lost 6 bases, and 5 bases had no gene match. The CDR3 sequence: CASRAGWSTQYF. The CDR3 nucleotides are TGTGCCAGCAGAGCGGGGTGGTCTACGCAGTATTTT.

This clonotype was seen at least ten times. This sequence joins TRBV20-1 and TRBJ2-1, with D perhaps being TRBD1 or TRBD2 (5 bases each). The CDR3 has 13 residues. V was pared by 6 bases and J by 3 bases, with 12 bases between. The V gene's germline CDR1 is DFQATT and CDR2 SNEGSKA (reference sequence). Here the CDR3 DNA reads TGCAGTGCCGTGGGACGGTTCTACAATGAGCAGTTCTTC. It encodes CSAVGRFYNEQFF.

This clonotype occurred many times. V usage is TRBV29-1 and J usage is TRBJ1-1, with D maybe TRBD1 (5 bases). The CDR3 covers 12 residues. The V gene lost 2 bases and the J gene lost 4 bases, with 8 bases spanning the gap. Germline CDR1 SQVTM, CDR2 ANQGSEA. CDR3 DNA sequence: TGCAGCGTTGAACGGGGGGGCACTGAAGCTTTCTTT. The encoded protein is CSVERGGTEAFF.

In its sample, this clonotype was seen many times. The gene calls are TRBV7-9 and TRBJ1-6; a possible D gene is TRBD1 (6 bases). V lost 6 bases to trimming and J lost 1 base, with 10 bases between them. The germline V gene has CDR1 SEHNR and CDR2 FQNEAQ (reference sequence). CDR3 size: 15 residues. DNA of the CDR3: TGTGCCAGCAGTGAACAGGGTTCCTATAATTCACCCCTCCACTTT. This gives the protein CASSEQGSYNSPLHF.

There are many counts of this clonotype. The chain is built from TRBV21-1 and TRBJ2-7; whether TRBD1, the table's D call, matches the DNA was not checked. TRBV21-1 has pseudogene status. The CDR3 runs 14 residues. The CDR3 loop reads CASSRTGVSYEQYF. The DNA of the CDR3 is TGTGCCAGCAGCCGGACTGGGGTAAGCTACGAGCAGTACTTC.

V and J are TRBV11-2 and TRBJ2-1; 7 nucleotides line up with TRBD2. From germline, CDR1 is SGHAT and CDR2 FQNNGV. The CDR3 consists of 14 residues. Trimming removed 4 bases from V and 3 bases from J; junction bases left unmatched: 3. The CDR3 region is CASSWRGNYNEQFF. The CDR3 region has the DNA TGTGCCAGCAGCTGGCGGGGGAACTACAATGAGCAGTTCTTC.

This clonotype was counted many times. This chain uses TRBV6-6 with TRBJ2-2, with TRBD1 identical over 8 bases. The CDR3 runs 15 residues. Germline V gives CDR1 MNHNY, CDR2 SVGAGI (reference sequence). The V segment lost 4 bases and the J segment 2 bases; nucleotides outside the gene matches: 3. The CDR3 loop is CASSWTGSNTGELFF. CDR3 sequence (DNA): TGTGCCAGCAGTTGGACAGGGTCAAACACCGGGGAGCTGTTTTTT.

This clonotype occurred many times. The chain uses TRBV7-2 and TRBJ2-3; 7 positions match TRBD2. Germline CDR1 reads SGHTA; CDR2 reads FQGNSA. V lost 2 bases to trimming and J lost 2 bases; unmatched junction nucleotides: 7. CDR3 length: 16 residues. CDR3 DNA sequence: TGTGCCAGCAGCTTATATTTGGGGGGGATCACAGATACGCAGTATTTT. As protein: CASSLYLGGITDTQYF.

The V and J genes are TRBV10-3 and TRBJ2-3; D is perhaps TRBD2 (6 bases). The ends were cut back, 8 bases at V and 2 bases at J, with 14 bases in the middle. CDR1 ENHRY and CDR2 SYGVKD come from the germline V gene. This CDR3 has 14 amino acids. The chain's CDR3 is CAIGGTGNTDTQYF. The CDR3 coding sequence is TGTGCCATCGGGGGGACGGGGAACACAGATACGCAGTATTTT.

This clonotype was picked up many times. The chain employs TRBV7-9 and TRBJ1-2; D is ambiguous. Trimming shortened V by 4 bases and J by 4 bases, and 13 bases separated the two germline ends. The germline V gene encodes CDR1 SEHNR and CDR2 FQNEAQ (reference sequence). This CDR3 is 14 amino acids long. CDR3 sequence: CASSYGITGYGYTF. Written as DNA, the CDR3 is TGTGCCAGCAGCTATGGCATAACGGGCTATGGCTACACCTTC.

This clonotype was recorded many times. This chain connects TRBV3-1 to TRBJ1-2; possibly TRBD1 for D (5 bases). Germline V gives CDR1 LGHDT, CDR2 YNNKEL (reference sequence). With 2 bases removed from V and 8 bases from J, the gap between germline ends came to 15 bases. CDR3 length: 14 residues. Here the CDR3 DNA reads TGTGCCAGCAGCCAACTGGGACTGGGATACGGCTACACCTTC. Translated: CASSQLGLGYGYTF. The complete variable domain, with remaining parts taken from reference TRBV3-1 and TRBJ1-2, reads DTAVSQTPKYLVTQMGNDKSIKCEQNLGHDTMYWYKQDSKKFLKIMFSYNNKELIINETVPNRFSPKSPDKAHLNLHINSLELGDSAVYFCASSQLGLGYGYTFGSGTRLTVV.

This clonotype was recorded many times. The chain carries TRBV7-9 and TRBJ2-7; D unclear. The germline V and J ends were trimmed by 5 bases and 2 bases, with 7 bases remaining between them. This CDR3 contains 12 residues. Per germline, CDR1 SEHNR and CDR2 FQNEAQ (reference sequence). Here the CDR3 DNA reads TGTGCCAGCAGCAGCATACCCTACGAGCAGTACTTC. It codes for CASSSIPYEQYF.

Points on this clonotype: Given a much more abundant clone one base away, this may be a read error. The chain links TRBV10-3 to TRBJ2-2; either TRBD1 or TRBD2 may supply D (5 bases each). CDR1 ENHRY and CDR2 SYGVKD come from the germline V gene. The CDR3 runs to 12 residues. The CDR3: CTIRRDLGELFF. Written as DNA, the CDR3 is TGTACCATCAGAAGGGACCTCGGGGAGCTGTTTTTT.

This clonotype has a count of ten or more. The chain employs TRBV14 and TRBJ1-2; D not resolved. Per germline, CDR1 SGHDN and CDR2 FVKESK. This CDR3 spans 13 amino acids. V lost 0 bases, J lost 7 bases, and 9 bases lay in between. The CDR3 sequence is CASSQDVAGGYTF. The CDR3 region has the DNA TGTGCCAGCAGCCAAGACGTGGCAGGTGGCTACACCTTC.

This clonotype was seen repeatedly, ten times or more. This chain links TRBV4-1 with TRBJ2-1, with D unresolved. Germline loops: CDR1 MGHRA, CDR2 YSYEKL. With 0 bases removed from V and 0 bases from J, the gap between germline ends came to 12 bases. This CDR3 region has 17 residues. The CDR3 bases are TGCGCCAGCAGCCAAGAAACCCCGACCAGCTCCTACAATGAGCAGTTCTTC. Its protein is CASSQETPTSSYNEQFF.

This clonotype came up a few times. This rearrangement joins TRBV4-2 to TRBJ2-7; a possible D gene is TRBD1 (6 bases). V dropped 0 bases and J dropped 0 bases, with 9 bases sitting between them. The CDR3 loop spans 15 amino acids. Germline lookup yields CDR1 LGHNA and CDR2 YNFKEQ. CDR3 residues: CASSQEAGASYEQYF. The CDR3 bases are TGTGCCAGCAGCCAAGAGGCAGGGGCCTCCTACGAGCAGTACTTC.

Many counts were recorded for this clonotype. The chain is built from TRBV20-1 and TRBJ2-1; D not certain. Germline CDR1 reads DFQATT; CDR2 reads SNEGSKA (reference sequence). Trimming took 6 bases from V and 8 from J, leaving 17 bases between them. The CDR3 contains 13 residues. Here the CDR3 DNA reads TGCAGTGCCGTTTGGGGTCTGGGGTATGAGCAGTTCTTC. Its protein product is CSAVWGLGYEQFF.

The sample holds many counts of this clonotype. Here the CDR3 reads CASSVQGGHGNTIYF. The CDR3 DNA follows: TGTGCCAGCAGCGTACAGGGTGGTCATGGTAACACCATATATTTT. The chain joins TRBV9 to TRBJ1-3, with a possible D match to TRBD1 (5 bases). CDR3 length: 15 amino acids. CDR1 is SGDLS, CDR2 YYNGEE, per germline. V lost 1 base and J lost 7, with 15 bases in between.

Concerning this clonotype itself: This sequence may be a read error, since a much larger clone differs from it by one base. No conserved phenylalanine or tryptophan ends this CDR3, so it is likely a read error. The rearrangement links TRBV11-3 to TRBJ2-3; 7 bases agree with TRBD1. The V and J ends lost 4 bases and 6 bases, in that order; junction bases with no gene match: 4. Germline V gene lookup returns CDR1 SGHNT and CDR2 YENEEA. This CDR3 contains 13 residues. The CDR3, as DNA: TGTGCCAGCAGCTATGACAGGGCCGATACGCAGTATGTT. Its protein is CASSYDRADTQYV.

This chain links TRBV5-1 with TRBJ2-2; unclear D gene. The CDR3 consists of 13 residues. Germline values: CDR1 SGHRS, CDR2 YFSETQ. Trimming took off 6 bases at V and 7 bases at J, with 13 bases between the two ends. This CDR3 is CASTSQAGGELFF. The CDR3 nucleotides read TGCGCCAGCACCTCTCAGGCCGGCGGGGAGCTGTTTTTT.

This clonotype was picked up many times. The chain combines TRBV7-7 with TRBJ1-4, with 8 bases aligning to TRBD1. CDR3 length equals 16 residues. V trimming: 5 bases; J trimming: 6 bases; junction bases outside the gene matches: 11. Germline loops: CDR1 SSHAT, CDR2 FNYEAQ (reference sequence). CDR3 in DNA: TGTGCCAGCAGCCCGAACAGCAGGGGGCTCGATGAAAAACTGTTTTTT. Translated, it gives CASSPNSRGLDEKLFF.

There are a few counts of this clonotype. The chain's CDR3 is CASSPGQGGKLFF. The CDR3 DNA is TGCGCCAGCAGCCCTGGCCAGGGGGGAAAACTGTTTTTT. J is TRBJ1-4 and V is TRBV5-1, with 7 bases fitting TRBD1. The length of the CDR3 is 13 residues. V dropped 4 bases and J dropped 10; count of bases not matched to a gene: 7. Germline V CDR1 and CDR2: SGHRS, YFSETQ. The full variable domain, rest sourced from reference TRBV5-1 and TRBJ1-4, is KAGVTQTPRYLIKTRGQQVTLSCSPISGHRSVSWYQQTPGQGLQFLFEYFSETQRNKGNFPGRFSGRQFSNSRSEMNVSTLELGDSALYLCASSPGQGGKLFFGSGTQLSVL.

This clonotype appeared many times. The J gene is TRBJ2-6, the V gene TRBV20-1; the D call may be TRBD1 or TRBD2 (5 bases each). The CDR3 consists of 16 residues. V gave up 4 bases and J gave up 4 bases, with 17 bases separating them. Germline V gene data show CDR1 as DFQATT and CDR2 as SNEGSKA (reference sequence). The CDR3 here is CSATGTPERGANVLTF. CDR3 in DNA: TGCAGTGCTACCGGGACCCCGGAGAGGGGGGCCAACGTCCTGACTTTC.

This clonotype was observed many times. The rearrangement uses TRBV5-5 and TRBJ2-7; possible D gene TRBD1, 6 bases. The germline V gene has CDR1 SGHKS and CDR2 YYEKEE (reference sequence). The CDR3 is made up of 16 amino acids. V was trimmed by 4 bases and J by 0 bases, leaving 17 bases between them. The CDR3 bases are TGTGCCAGCAGCCAGGATCAACAGGGTATCTCCTACGAGCAGTACTTC. Translating gives CASSQDQQGISYEQYF.

Many counts were recorded for this clonotype. The chain uses TRBV20-1 and TRBJ2-7; D is uncertain. Trimming cost V 8 bases and J 0 bases, with 8 bases left between them. CDR1 and CDR2 (germline): DFQATT, SNEGSKA (reference sequence). The CDR3 totals 11 residues. This chain's CDR3 is CSPTSSYEQYF. CDR3 bases: TGCAGTCCTACTTCCTCCTACGAGCAGTACTTC.

This clonotype has at least ten counts. V is TRBV2 and J is TRBJ1-1; maybe TRBD1 (6 bases). V lost 2 bases, J lost 4 bases, and 11 bases lay in between. The CDR3 length is 14 residues. The germline V gene has CDR1 SNHLY and CDR2 FYNNEI. The CDR3 coding sequence is TGTGCCAGCAGTGAACAGAGGGGGGGCACTGAAGCTTTCTTT. Its protein is CASSEQRGGTEAFF.

In this sample, this clonotype turned up many times. V and J are TRBV7-2 and TRBJ2-1; 8 bases line up with TRBD2. The V gene's germline CDR1 is SGHTA and CDR2 FQGNSA. V gave up 3 bases and J gave up 2 bases; unmatched junction bases: 3. This CDR3 has 15 residues. CDR3 DNA sequence: TGTGCCAGCAGCTTGGGACTAGGGACCTACAATGAGCAGTTCTTC. Its protein product is CASSLGLGTYNEQFF.

Many counts were recorded for this clonotype. This chain uses TRBV9 with TRBJ2-3, with unresolved D. V lost 0 bases and J 0 bases, leaving 8 bases between the germline ends. Per the germline V gene, CDR1 is SGDLS and CDR2 is YYNGEE. The CDR3 contains 15 residues. The CDR3 region is CASSVAHSSTDTQYF. CDR3 sequence (DNA): TGTGCCAGCAGCGTAGCCCACTCTAGCACAGATACGCAGTATTTT.

There are many counts of this clonotype. The CDR3 spells CASSRTRGQGIVRSPLHF. In DNA form, the CDR3 reads TGTGCCAGCAGCCGAACCAGAGGACAGGGGATCGTAAGGTCACCCCTCCACTTT. The V call is TRBV7-2, the J call TRBJ1-6, with 9 bases identical to TRBD1. Trimming at V came to 5 bases and at J to 10 bases, leaving 18 bases not matched to a gene. The CDR3 runs to 18 residues. Germline V gene sequence: CDR1 SGHTA, CDR2 FQGNSA.

There are many counts of this clonotype. The chain recombines TRBV20-1 with TRBJ2-7; TRBD2 aligns across 8 bases. The ends lost 0 bases at V and 5 bases at J; junction bases unmatched: 9. The CDR3 has 15 amino acids. Germline V CDR1 and CDR2: DFQATT, SNEGSKA (reference sequence). CDR3 sequence (DNA): TGCAGTGCTAGAGATGGGGCGGGAGGTCCCCACGAGCAGTACTTC. This gives the protein CSARDGAGGPHEQYF.

This clonotype was counted many times. The chain has TRBV7-2 and TRBJ2-3, with D uncertain. Germline loops: CDR1 SGHTA, CDR2 FQGNSA. The CDR3 is made up of 14 amino acids. V dropped 4 bases and J dropped 3 bases, with 11 bases sitting between them. CDR3 residues: CASSSLPRTDTQYF. CDR3 DNA sequence: TGTGCCAGCAGCTCTCTGCCCCGGACAGATACGCAGTATTTT.